There are many counts of the clone carrying this T cell receptor beta chain. These data are taken from a study of T cells in Graves' hyperthyroidism and ophthalmopathy. Amplification targeted TCR beta CDR3 regions from RNA transcripts. TCR CDR3 regions were first amplified by RT-PCR with HTBI primers. TCRdb itself ran the multiplex PCR reads through MiXCR, one entry per CDR3 protein. The data contain about 330,000 distinct CDR3 sequences, roughly an eighth of them singletons. Germline V gene sequence: CDR1 DFQATT, CDR2 SNEGSKA (reference sequence). The CDR3 is made up of 13 amino acids. V was shortened by 3 bases and J by 1 base, with 9 bases between the two germline ends.

The sequenced material came from blood. This chain links TRBV20-1 with TRBJ2-5; no firm D call. This TCR came from a woman between 35 and 50 years old with Graves' ophthalmopathy. Here the CDR3 DNA reads TGCAGTGCTAGTGTGGCTACCCAAGAGACCCAGTACTTC. It yields the protein CSASVATQETQYF.